This T cell receptor beta chain was retrieved from a study of shared clonotypes between healthy human individuals. With 5 bases clipped from V and 4 bases from J, the junction kept 7 bases outside the gene matches. The germline gives CDR1 MNHEY, CDR2 SVGAGI. This CDR3 is built from 14 residues. This clone occurred once. Sequencing used immunoSEQ multiplex PCR; TCRdb keeps in-frame clones, though not all of them. The table lists over 2 million clones, roughly 94% of them singletons. V is TRBV6-5 and J is TRBJ1-2, with TRBD1 identical over 7 bases. This TCR came from a man aged 18-30 years in good health. Sequencing used naive CD4+ T cells sorted from blood. Regarding subset: CD45RA+ positively selected. CDR3 bases: TGTGCCAGCAGTACGGGACAGCCGAGCTATGGCTACACCTTC. Translating it yields CASSTGQPSYGYTF.